This T cell receptor beta chain was identified in a study of control samples from healthy donors and cancer patients. Sequencing was performed with immunoSEQ multiplex PCR; in TCRdb, only in-frame clones are kept and a portion is missing. The table shows about 120,000 clones, with around nine tenths occurring only once. The sample taken for sequencing was PBMCs. This TCR was recovered from a woman aged 60-75 years with lung cancer.

Written as DNA, the CDR3 is TGTGCCAGCAGCTTATGGGACTTAGATACCGGGGAGCTGTTTTTT. It encodes CASSLWDLDTGELFF. The chain is built from TRBV7-2 and TRBJ2-2; a possible D gene is TRBD2 (6 bases). CDR3 size: 15 residues. The V gene's germline CDR1 is SGHTA and CDR2 FQGNSA. Trimming left V 2 bases short and J 5 bases short, with 12 bases between.